Each of the 4 T cell receptor beta chains below was sequenced from the same sample in a study of T cell responses to AZD1222 COVID-19 vaccine. Profiling relied on immunoSEQ multiplex PCR, and the TCRdb table lists in-frame clones only, not all of them. The sample yields under 70,000 clones, around four fifths seen once. Here the sequenced sample was peripheral blood, taken on day 0 of AZD1222 vaccination. All receptors derive from an adult in good health.

J is TRBJ2-7 and V is TRBV19; no definite D call. V lost 6 bases, J lost 3 bases, and 21 bases lay in between. From germline, CDR1 is LNHDA and CDR2 SQIVND (reference sequence). The length of the CDR3 is 16 residues. CDR3 bases: TGTGCCAGTAGACGAGACCCGGGTCCAGGCGGCTACGAGCAGTACTTC. This codes for CASRRDPGPGGYEQYF.

The V call is TRBV7-2, the J call TRBJ1-3; tentative D call: TRBD1 (5 bases). V gave up 6 bases and J gave up 3 bases, with 18 bases separating them. This CDR3 contains 16 residues. Germline lookup yields CDR1 SGHTA and CDR2 FQGNSA. The CDR3 DNA sequence: TGTGCCAGCAGTCCCCGGGGTCGACAGTTTGGAAACACCATATATTTT. This gives the protein CASSPRGRQFGNTIYF.

CDR3 in amino acids: CASSRDTVNSPLHF. In nucleotides, the CDR3 is TGCGCCAGCAGTCGGGACACGGTAAATTCACCCCTCCACTTT. The chain joins TRBV10-2 to TRBJ1-6, with D perhaps TRBD1 (6 bases). Germline V gene data show CDR1 as WSHSY and CDR2 as SAAADI. The CDR3 spans 14 residues. With 5 bases removed from V and 7 bases from J, the gap between germline ends came to 12 bases.

The genes are TRBV18 and TRBJ1-5; possibly TRBD1 for D (6 bases). Deletions cut 5 bases from V and 5 bases from J, with 13 bases between. The CDR3 is 14 residues long. In germline, CDR1 is KGHSH, CDR2 LQKENI. The CDR3 here is CASSVTGKDQPQHF. CDR3 nucleotides: TGTGCCAGCTCAGTTACAGGGAAGGATCAGCCCCAGCATTTT.